A selection of T cell receptor beta chains follows, all from one sample in a study of blood T cell repertoires in COVID-19. Measured with immunoSEQ multiplex PCR; TCRdb has only the in-frame clones, and not every one. This table holds about 160,000 clones, 85% found once. The sample comprised peripheral blood. The receptors were gathered from a human donor with acute or convalescent COVID-19. The donor label of this sample is uncertain. Both conserved end residues are trimmed from each CDR3.

ASSPRGIEAF	TRBJ1-1	TRBV27
ASSHRQGNLGDGYT	TRBJ1-2	TRBV4-1
ASSLDTSGGSNEQF	TRBJ2-1	TRBV5-1
ASSQASGGRTEAF	TRBJ1-1	TRBV4-3
ASSLGQGARGYT	TRBJ1-2	TRBV27
ASSYSWTIVNTEAF	TRBJ1-1	TRBV6-2/TRBV6-3
ASSSTGLYT	TRBJ1-2	TRBV5-6
ATSRDGGFNEKLF	TRBJ1-4	TRBV15
ATSRDSRSGPQH	TRBJ1-5	TRBV15
ASSLTGYAF	TRBJ1-1	TRBV7-9
VTRGTNTGELF	TRBJ2-2	TRBV19
ASSLRTGRGAEAF	TRBJ1-1	TRBV5-4
ASSQVGGFQF	TRBJ2-1	TRBV3-1/TRBV3-2
ASTLQGARNQPQH	TRBJ1-5	TRBV19
ASSQRRLPGANLAREKLF	TRBJ1-4	TRBV4-3
SATGGQIYGYT	TRBJ1-2	TRBV29-1
ASKGQLFSGNTIY	TRBJ1-3	TRBV6-5
ASRGGLNANTEAF	TRBJ1-1	TRBV7-2
AWTLNRRGQETQY	TRBJ2-5	TRBV30
ASSSVTEAF	TRBJ1-1	TRBV6-6
ASSLVSGEMGETQY	TRBJ2-5	TRBV7-8
ASSSPSGGANEQF	TRBJ2-1	TRBV7-8
ASSSDRGYEQY	TRBJ2-7	TRBV12-3/TRBV12-4
ASSLGAMNTEAF	TRBJ1-1	TRBV27
AWSPGQGARDGYT	TRBJ1-2	TRBV30
ASSSGTSALSSYNEQF	TRBJ2-1	TRBV6-2/TRBV6-3
ASSSGGSNEKLF	TRBJ1-4	TRBV7-2
ASSTRDRGIVRGYT	TRBJ1-2	TRBV19
ASSPTTRPGTGFTEAF	TRBJ1-1	TRBV18
ASSVEQRLNSPLH	TRBJ1-6	TRBV2
ASNLGLANTGELF	TRBJ2-2	TRBV11-3
ASSQQMGTATNEKLF	TRBJ1-4	TRBV3-1/TRBV3-2
ASSYSEHIVGQPQH	TRBJ1-5	TRBV6-6
ASSQAGDRAYEQY	TRBJ2-7	TRBV3-1/TRBV3-2
ASSIGQGAGGYT	TRBJ1-2	TRBV19
AWSVGDRNYGYT	TRBJ1-2	TRBV30
ASSYSSGGGYGYT	TRBJ1-2	TRBV6-5
ASSLGVDYT	TRBJ1-2	TRBV5-1
ASSQGLRAGGYNEQF	TRBJ2-1	TRBV3-1/TRBV3-2
AWRQVNYGYT	TRBJ1-2	TRBV30
ASSPTFSRVEAF	TRBJ1-1	TRBV5-6
ASSLVLYGGSRSYGYT	TRBJ1-2	TRBV5-5
ASSYKRGGSTGELF	TRBJ2-2	TRBV4-1
ASRQGSNQPQH	TRBJ1-5	TRBV6-5
ASSPSGHPNSPLH	TRBJ1-6	TRBV6-5
ASSFGRTGGIGYT	TRBJ1-2	TRBV28
ASSYGGSGNTIY	TRBJ1-3	TRBV7-9
SVADSDGYT	TRBJ1-2	TRBV29-1
ASSLAGTLNTEAF	TRBJ1-1	TRBV5-4
ASSPPTRTGTGDGYT	TRBJ1-2	TRBV18
ASSQDRGIMNTEAF	TRBJ1-1	TRBV3-1/TRBV3-2
AWKKGLAAYEQY	TRBJ2-7	TRBV30
ASRPPGPKDST	TRBJ1-2	TRBV28
ASSPGSGMSYEQY	TRBJ2-7	TRBV18
ASSIVTGGASGNTIY	TRBJ1-3	TRBV19
ASSIAPGVLH	TRBJ1-6	TRBV19
ASSQVADIQY	TRBJ2-4	TRBV14
SVKGPRDRAYEQY	TRBJ2-7	TRBV29-1